A selection of T cell receptor beta chains follows, all from one sample in a study of CD8+ T cells in alopecia areata. Clones were sequenced by immunoSEQ multiplex PCR, and TCRdb holds only the in-frame ones, with some missing. Of about 150,000 clones listed, 45% to 60% were seen once; the top ten hold around 19%. Material: CD8+ T cells sorted from blood, obtained at week 0. Receptor source: a human donor with alopecia areata. Both conserved end residues are part of each CDR3. The order of the fields is D gene, V gene, clone size, J gene, CDR3 protein, CDR3 DNA. D genes are given only for firm matches. Rows may omit the clone size; those that give it use once, few, many or a size class.

.	TRBV29-1	.	TRBJ2-2	CSVEGLGSAGELFF	TGCAGCGTTGAGGGTCTAGGGTCAGCCGGGGAGCTGTTTTTT
TRBD1	TRBV7-6	once	TRBJ1-5	CASSLLPRDRGEPQHF	TGTGCCAGCAGCCTGCTTCCCCGGGACAGGGGGGAGCCCCAGCATTTT
TRBD1	TRBV4-1	.	TRBJ1-2	CASSQVQGDYGYTF	TGCGCCAGCAGCCAGGTACAGGGGGACTATGGCTACACCTTC
TRBD1	TRBV15	.	TRBJ2-2	CATSKRGQNTGELFF	TGTGCCACCAGCAAAAGGGGGCAGAACACCGGGGAGCTGTTTTTT
.	TRBV25-1	.	TRBJ2-2	CASSELGGPGELFF	TGTGCCAGCAGTGAATTAGGAGGTCCCGGGGAGCTGTTTTTT
.	TRBV6-5	.	TRBJ2-4	CASSYNSKNIQYF	TGTGCCAGCAGTTACAACAGCAAAAACATTCAGTACTTC
.	TRBV27	.	TRBJ1-1	CASSRTDSEAFF	TGTGCCAGCAGTAGGACTGACAGTGAAGCTTTCTTT
.	TRBV15	few	TRBJ1-2	CATSEQEFYGYTF	TGTGCCACCAGCGAGCAGGAGTTCTATGGCTACACCTTC
.	TRBV5-1	few	TRBJ2-1	CASSLRGHEQFF	TGCGCCAGCAGCCTCCGGGGTCATGAGCAGTTCTTC
.	TRBV4-3	.	TRBJ2-3	CASSQDKAGTDTQYF	TGCGCCAGCAGCCAAGATAAAGCGGGCACAGATACGCAGTATTTT
.	TRBV14	few	TRBJ1-5	CASSLHSNQPQHF	TGTGCCAGCAGTCTGCATAGCAATCAGCCCCAGCATTTT
.	TRBV15	few	TRBJ1-6	CATSSTGNSPLHF	TGTGCCACCAGCAGCACAGGGAACTCACCCCTCCACTTT
.	TRBV19	few	TRBJ2-2	CASSIVFPGELFF	TGTGCCAGTAGTATAGTGTTCCCCGGGGAGCTGTTTTTT
.	TRBV7-9	few	TRBJ1-1	CASSLVRGVGDTEAFF	TGTGCCAGCAGCTTAGTTCGGGGTGTGGGCGACACTGAAGCTTTCTTT
.	TRBV18	few	TRBJ1-4	CASSPPGRGEEATNEKLFF	TGTGCCAGCTCACCACCGGGTCGGGGAGAAGAAGCAACTAATGAAAAACTGTTTTTT
.	TRBV2	.	TRBJ1-2	CASSGDQGNYGYTF	TGTGCCAGCAGTGGGGACCAGGGGAACTATGGCTACACCTTC
.	TRBV6-6	.	TRBJ1-5	CASSYPSSNQPQHF	TGTGCCAGCAGTTACCCAAGTAGCAATCAGCCCCAGCATTTT
TRBD1	TRBV6-5	.	TRBJ1-1	CASSLDRGYTEAFF	TGTGCCAGCAGTTTGGACAGGGGTTACACTGAAGCTTTCTTT
.	TRBV29-1	.	TRBJ2-7	CSVTDSYEQYF	TGCAGCGTGACGGACAGCTACGAGCAGTACTTC
.	TRBV29-1	.	TRBJ1-2	CSVPFDMHYGYTF	TGCAGCGTCCCTTTCGACATGCACTATGGCTACACCTTC
.	TRBV30	few	TRBJ2-7	CAWSVGRGGNEQYF	TGTGCCTGGAGTGTGGGAAGGGGGGGCAACGAGCAGTACTTC
.	TRBV9	.	TRBJ2-5	CASSLDREETQYF	TGTGCCAGCAGCCTAGATCGTGAAGAGACCCAGTACTTC
TRBD1	TRBV30	.	TRBJ2-2	CAWTGTGRVGELFF	TGTGCCTGGACCGGGACAGGGAGGGTCGGGGAGCTGTTTTTT
TRBD1	TRBV4-3	.	TRBJ1-2	CASSQDHRKGAISGYTF	TGCGCCAGCAGCCAAGATCATAGGAAGGGGGCAATAAGTGGCTACACCTTC
.	TRBV7-6	.	TRBJ2-3	CASSLAQWSRTDTQYF	TGTGCCAGCAGCTTAGCGCAATGGTCTAGGACAGATACGCAGTATTTT
.	TRBV25-1	few	TRBJ2-1	CASSYSNRNIEQFF	TGTGCCAGCAGTTACTCAAACCGGAATATTGAGCAGTTCTTC
.	TRBV25-1	.	TRBJ1-1	CASSAGNTEAFF	TGTGCCAGCAGTGCGGGGAACACTGAAGCTTTCTTT
TRBD1	TRBV11-1	.	TRBJ2-7	CASSPGQGALHEQYF	TGTGCCAGCAGCCCAGGACAGGGGGCGCTGCACGAGCAGTACTTC
.	TRBV14	.	TRBJ1-1	CASGVRGTEAFF	TGTGCCAGCGGTGTAAGGGGCACTGAAGCTTTCTTT
.	TRBV13	.	TRBJ2-7	CASSLLGGDEQYF	TGTGCCAGCAGCCTCCTCGGGGGCGACGAGCAGTACTTC
.	TRBV30	.	TRBJ1-1	CAWSVALNTEAFF	TGTGCCTGGAGTGTGGCTCTGAACACTGAAGCTTTCTTT
.	TRBV11-2	once	TRBJ2-1	CASSLVGGAPSSYNEQFF	TGTGCCAGCAGCTTAGTGGGCGGCGCTCCTAGCTCCTACAATGAGCAGTTCTTC
.	TRBV5-6	.	TRBJ2-2	CASQFGTGELFF	TGTGCCAGCCAATTTGGAACCGGGGAGCTGTTTTTT
TRBD2	TRBV19	.	TRBJ2-1	CATQYSGGNNEQFF	TGTGCCACCCAGTATAGCGGGGGAAACAATGAGCAGTTCTTC
.	TRBV20-1	.	TRBJ2-1	CSARQHNEQFF	TGCAGTGCTAGACAACACAATGAGCAGTTCTTC
.	TRBV29-1	.	TRBJ1-2	CSVVDLEDYGYTF	TGCAGCGTTGTGGACCTGGAGGACTATGGCTACACCTTC
.	TRBV6-6	.	TRBJ2-3	CASSSGRTDTQYF	TGTGCCAGCAGTTCGGGGCGCACAGATACGCAGTATTTT
.	TRBV6-1	few	TRBJ1-5	CASSPRQTHQPQHF	TGTGCCAGCAGTCCACGACAGACCCATCAGCCCCAGCATTTT
.	TRBV9	.	TRBJ1-1	CASSPNENTEAFF	TGTGCCAGCAGCCCGAATGAGAACACTGAAGCTTTCTTT
.	TRBV7-2	few	TRBJ2-7	CASGGHQISLRYEQYF	TGTGCCAGCGGAGGGCATCAAATCTCGTTGAGATACGAGCAGTACTTC
.	TRBV6-1	.	TRBJ1-1	CASSEEGVQNTEAFF	TGTGCCAGCAGTGAGGAGGGAGTCCAGAACACTGAAGCTTTCTTT
.	TRBV7-6	.	TRBJ1-6	CASSSDSTFSNSPLHF	TGTGCCAGCAGCTCTGACTCGACGTTCTCGAATTCACCCCTCCACTTT
.	TRBV29-1	.	TRBJ1-2	CSVGENYGYTF	TGCAGCGTTGGGGAGAACTATGGCTACACCTTC
TRBD1	TRBV4-3	few	TRBJ2-6	CASSPLGGTGGSGANVLTF	TGCGCCAGCAGCCCCCTGGGGGGGACAGGGGGCTCTGGGGCCAACGTCCTGACTTTC
.	TRBV9	.	TRBJ1-1	CASSVGQYTEAFF	TGTGCCAGCAGCGTAGGACAGTACACTGAAGCTTTCTTT
.	TRBV28	few	TRBJ2-5	CASSFLGSPAQYF	TGTGCCAGCAGTTTCTTGGGCAGTCCGGCCCAGTACTTC
TRBD1	TRBV29-1	.	TRBJ1-2	CSVQDRVNYGYTF	TGCAGCGTTCAGGACAGGGTAAACTATGGCTACACCTTC
TRBD1	TRBV29-1	.	TRBJ1-1	CSGRTGYNTEAFF	TGCAGCGGTCGGACAGGGTACAACACTGAAGCTTTCTTT
.	TRBV2	.	TRBJ1-1	CASTGITEAFF	TGTGCCAGCACGGGGATCACTGAAGCTTTCTTT
.	TRBV29-1	.	TRBJ2-7	CSVEGTDSYEQYF	TGCAGCGTTGAAGGGACGGACTCCTACGAGCAGTACTTC
TRBD1	TRBV30	.	TRBJ1-2	CAWSVPSTGYGYTF	TGTGCCTGGAGTGTACCGTCGACAGGGTATGGCTACACCTTC
.	TRBV9	.	TRBJ1-1	CASSVESGEGAEAFF	TGTGCCAGCAGCGTAGAATCGGGGGAAGGCGCTGAAGCTTTCTTT
TRBD1	TRBV7-9	.	TRBJ2-1	CASIPEGQPYNEQFF	TGTGCCAGCATTCCAGAGGGACAGCCTTACAATGAGCAGTTCTTC
TRBD1	TRBV19	.	TRBJ2-7	CASSITGDPYEQYF	TGTGCCAGTAGTATAACAGGGGACCCCTACGAGCAGTACTTC